These 14 T cell receptor beta chains were all obtained from the same sample, sequenced in a study of shared clonotypes between healthy human individuals. The method was immunoSEQ multiplex PCR; TCRdb's version includes in-frame clones alone and lacks a portion of them. This table holds roughly 2.5 million clones, 90% to 95% found once. The specimen was naive CD4+ T cells sorted from blood. Subset described: CD45RA+ positively selected. The receptors derive from a man aged 18 to 35 in good health.

This clone occurred a few times. DNA for the CDR3: TGCGCCAGCAGTGAAAGCAGGGGTGGCGAGCAGTACTTC. Its protein is CASSESRGGEQYF. The chain joins TRBV10-1 to TRBJ2-7, with D tentatively TRBD1 (6 bases). The V end lost 3 bases, the J end lost 6 bases, and 12 bases lay between the germline ends. CDR3 size: 13 residues. Germline V gene data show CDR1 as WNHNN and CDR2 as SYGVQD (reference sequence).

In this sample, this clone turned up once. V is TRBV7-2 and J is TRBJ2-3, with 7 bases identical to TRBD2. The ends lost 1 base at V and 2 bases at J; junction bases unmatched: 3. Germline V gives CDR1 SGHTA, CDR2 FQGNSA. The CDR3 is 15 amino acids. The CDR3 DNA is TGTGCCAGCAGCTTAGAGGGAGGGACCACAGATACGCAGTATTTT. Translation gives CASSLEGGTTDTQYF. The variable domain in full, with the rest retrieved from reference TRBV7-2 and TRBJ2-3, is GAGVSQSPSNKVTEKGKDVELRCDPISGHTALYWYRQSLGQGLEFLIYFQGNSAPDKSGLPSDRFSAERTGGSVSTLTIQRTQQEDSAVYLCASSLEGGTTDTQYFGPGTRLTVL.

The chain couples TRBV9 to TRBJ2-1, with 10 bases aligning to TRBD2. Germline CDR1 reads SGDLS; CDR2 reads YYNGEE. This CDR3 spans 15 amino acids. V dropped 4 bases and J dropped 5; count of bases not matched to a gene: 6. The CDR3 sequence: CASSRGTSAHNEQFF. The CDR3 DNA reads as TGTGCCAGCAGCCGTGGGACTAGCGCCCACAATGAGCAGTTCTTC.

The chain is built from TRBV6-1 and TRBJ1-2; tentatively, D is TRBD1 (5 bases). Germline CDR1 and CDR2: MNHNS and SASEGT. There are 13 residues in the CDR3. Between the trimmed V and J ends, which lost 8 bases and 5 bases, there was a span of 15 bases. As DNA, the CDR3 is TGTGCCAGCCTAGGCACAAGGGGTTATGGCTACACCTTC. This encodes CASLGTRGYGYTF.

This chain joins TRBV6-1 and TRBJ1-1, with 8 bases fitting TRBD1. CDR3 length equals 15 residues. Trimming took 4 bases from V and 4 from J; bases not matched to a gene: 8. Per germline, CDR1 MNHNS and CDR2 SASEGT. The CDR3 DNA reads as TGTGCCAGCAGTGTAGGACAGGGAGGATCCACTGAAGCTTTCTTT. Amino acids: CASSVGQGGSTEAFF.

Of note for this clone: Other DNA sequences in this sample translate to the same CDR3. The chain is built from TRBV6-1 and TRBJ1-6, with no clear D. The CDR3 consists of 12 residues. Deletions cut 6 bases from V and 8 bases from J, with 8 bases between. The germline V gene has CDR1 MNHNS and CDR2 SASEGT. The CDR3 region has the DNA TGTGCCAGCAGGAGAGGAGATTCACCCCTCCACTTT. Translated: CASRRGDSPLHF.

The chain recombines TRBV2 with TRBJ1-2, with 8 bases aligning to TRBD1. V was pared by 6 bases and J by 3 bases, with 6 bases of the junction left unmatched. Germline V gene sequence: CDR1 SNHLY, CDR2 FYNNEI. The CDR3 length is 14 residues. CDR3 nucleotides: TGTGCCAGCAGCCCACAGGGGGAGGACTATGGCTACACCTTC. Translating gives CASSPQGEDYGYTF.

As regards this clone: This CDR3 is also generated by other DNA sequences in the sample. This chain joins TRBV18 and TRBJ1-5; D remains unclear. CDR3 size: 14 residues. The V and J ends lost 3 bases and 3 bases respectively, with 9 bases between them. CDR1 is KGHSH, CDR2 LQKENI, per germline. Here the CDR3 DNA reads TGTGCCAGCTCACCCGGCGGAAACAATCAGCCCCAGCATTTT. Protein sequence: CASSPGGNNQPQHF.

The chain is built from TRBV7-2 and TRBJ2-5; TRBD1 matches 9 bases. TRBJ2-7 matches the DNA end more closely, so the J call is doubtful. The CDR3 consists of 14 residues. Germline V gives CDR1 SGHTA, CDR2 FQGNSA. The CDR3 DNA follows: TGTGCCAGCAGCTTCCGGGACAGGGTGAACGAGCAGTACTTC. As protein: CASSFRDRVNEQYF.

J is TRBJ1-1 and V is TRBV27; possibly TRBD1 for D (6 bases). From germline, CDR1 is MNHEY and CDR2 SMNVEV (reference sequence). The CDR3 runs 16 residues. The V and J ends lost 4 bases and 0 bases respectively, with 15 bases between them. The CDR3 region has the DNA TGTGCCAGCAGTTCGGGACAACCGACTATGAACACTGAAGCTTTCTTT. Translation gives CASSSGQPTMNTEAFF.

This clone was counted only a few times. This chain connects TRBV7-2 to TRBJ2-2; D is possibly TRBD1 (5 bases). Germline lookup yields CDR1 SGHTA and CDR2 FQGNSA. The length of the CDR3 is 16 residues. Trimming left V 1 base short and J 1 base short, with 10 bases between. CDR3 DNA sequence: TGTGCCAGCAGCTTAGTACGGACACGGAACACCGGGGAGCTGTTTTTT. Translated: CASSLVRTRNTGELFF.

This chain uses TRBV6-5 with TRBJ2-7, with D unresolved. This CDR3 is 14 amino acids long. Trimming stripped 2 bases from V and 2 bases from J, with 10 bases between. Germline CDR1 reads MNHEY; CDR2 reads SVGAGI. CDR3 amino acids: CASSYHGPTYEQYF. DNA for the CDR3: TGTGCCAGCAGTTACCACGGACCAACCTACGAGCAGTACTTC.

CDR3 sequence (DNA): TGTGCCAGCAGCCCCCTAGGCGGGGGGGCCGGAGAGCAGTACTTC. Encoded protein: CASSPLGGGAGEQYF. The V call is TRBV7-8, the J call TRBJ2-7; 9 bases map to TRBD2. Trimming cost V 5 bases and J 7 bases; bases outside gene matches: 12. The CDR3 contains 15 residues. Germline loops: CDR1 SGHVS, CDR2 FQNEAQ.

This clone has a handful of counts. The chain carries TRBV10-2 and TRBJ1-1; a possible D gene is TRBD1 (6 bases). V dropped 3 bases and J dropped 2 bases, with 10 bases sitting between them. Germline CDR1 WSHSY, CDR2 SAAADI. The CDR3 has 14 residues. The CDR3 sequence is CASSDGQTNTEAFF. The DNA of the CDR3 is TGCGCCAGCAGTGACGGACAGACTAACACTGAAGCTTTCTTT.